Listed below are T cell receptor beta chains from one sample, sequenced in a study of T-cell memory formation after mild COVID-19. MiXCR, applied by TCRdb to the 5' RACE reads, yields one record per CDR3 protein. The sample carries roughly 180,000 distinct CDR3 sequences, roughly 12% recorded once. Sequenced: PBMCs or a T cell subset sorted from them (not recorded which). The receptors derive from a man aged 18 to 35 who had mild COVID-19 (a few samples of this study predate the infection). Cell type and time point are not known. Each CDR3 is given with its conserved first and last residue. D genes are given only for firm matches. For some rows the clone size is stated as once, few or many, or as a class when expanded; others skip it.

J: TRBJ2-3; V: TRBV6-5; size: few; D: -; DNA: TGTGCCAGCAGTTACTCGAGAAGGGGGTATGGCACAGATACGCAGTATTTT; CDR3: CASSYSRRGYGTDTQYF
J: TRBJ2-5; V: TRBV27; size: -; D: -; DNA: TGTGCCAGCGCCACGGACGCGTACCAAGAGACCCAGTACTTC; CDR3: CASATDAYQETQYF
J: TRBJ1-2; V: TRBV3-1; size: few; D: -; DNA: TGTGCCAGCAGCCCCGGCAGGACTACGGGGTATGGCTACACCTTC; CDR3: CASSPGRTTGYGYTF
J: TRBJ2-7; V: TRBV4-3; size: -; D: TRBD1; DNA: TGCGCCAGCAGCCAAGATTACAACACTTTCGGGACAGTATCTTTGCACTTC; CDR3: CASSQDYNTFGTVSLHF
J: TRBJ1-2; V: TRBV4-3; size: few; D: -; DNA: TGCGCCAGCAGCCAATACCCCGACAGTAACTATGGCTACACCTTC; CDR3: CASSQYPDSNYGYTF
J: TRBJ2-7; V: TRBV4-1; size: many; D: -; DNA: TGCGCCAGCAGCCAAGTACCCTACGAGCAGTACTTC; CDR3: CASSQVPYEQYF
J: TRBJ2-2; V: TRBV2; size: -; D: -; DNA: TGTGCCAGCCGACAGCAGGACACCGGGGAGCTGTTTTTT; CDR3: CASRQQDTGELFF
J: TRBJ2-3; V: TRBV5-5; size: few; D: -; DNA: TGTGCCAGCAGCCCCAACAGGGCTACAGATACGCAGTATTTT; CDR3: CASSPNRATDTQYF
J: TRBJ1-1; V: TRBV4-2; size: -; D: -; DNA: TGTGCCAGCAGCCAAGCGACACGGAACACTGAAGCTTTCTTT; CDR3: CASSQATRNTEAFF
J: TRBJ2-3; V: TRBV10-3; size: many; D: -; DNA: TGTGCCATCAGTGGCCCAGGGATGACAGATACGCAGTATTTT; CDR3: CAISGPGMTDTQYF
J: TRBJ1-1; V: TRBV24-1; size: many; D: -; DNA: TGTGCCACCAGTCAGGGGACTGAAGCTTTCTTT; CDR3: CATSQGTEAFF
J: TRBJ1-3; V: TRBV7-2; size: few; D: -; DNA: TGTGCCAGCAGCTTAGCTTGGAGTTTCGGAAACACCATATATTTT; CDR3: CASSLAWSFGNTIYF
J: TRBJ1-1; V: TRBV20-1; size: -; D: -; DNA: TGCAGTGTGGGACTCTTCAACACTGAAGCTTTCTTT; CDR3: CSVGLFNTEAFF
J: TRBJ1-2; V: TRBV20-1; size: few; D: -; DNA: TGCAGTGCAGAGGGGGGGGGCGGCTACACCTTC; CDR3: CSAEGGGGYTF
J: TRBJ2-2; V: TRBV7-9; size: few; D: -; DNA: TGTGCCAGCAGGACAGTCACCGGGGAGCTGTTTTTT; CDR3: CASRTVTGELFF
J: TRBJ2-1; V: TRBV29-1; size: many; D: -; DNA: TGCAGCGCGGACTGGGGTGAGCAGTTCTTC; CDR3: CSADWGEQFF
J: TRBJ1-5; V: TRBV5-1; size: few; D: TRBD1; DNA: TGCGCCAGCAGCTTACAGGGGGCTCGCAATCAGCCCCAGCATTTT; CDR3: CASSLQGARNQPQHF
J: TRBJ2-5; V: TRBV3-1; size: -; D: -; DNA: TGTGCCAGCAGCCAAGATCGTCGGGCAGGGGTCGAGACCCAGTACTTC; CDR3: CASSQDRRAGVETQYF
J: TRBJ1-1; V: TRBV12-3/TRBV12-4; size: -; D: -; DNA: TGTGCCAGCAGAGGGGTCGGCACTGAAGCTTTCTTT; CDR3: CASRGVGTEAFF
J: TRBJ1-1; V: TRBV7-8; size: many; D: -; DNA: TGTGCCAGCAGCTTAGGGGGCCAGCTGACTGAAGCTTTCTTT; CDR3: CASSLGGQLTEAFF
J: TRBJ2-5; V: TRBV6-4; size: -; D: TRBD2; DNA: TGTGCCAGCAGTGACTCGAAAATCGGACTAGCGGGACAAGAGACCCAGTACTTC; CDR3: CASSDSKIGLAGQETQYF
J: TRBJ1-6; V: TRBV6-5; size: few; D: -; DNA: TGTGCCAGCAGTTACTCGACAGTTTTAGATTCACCCCTCCACTTT; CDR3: CASSYSTVLDSPLHF
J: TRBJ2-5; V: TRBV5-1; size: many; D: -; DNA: TGCGCCAGCAGCTTGACCAGGCCCTCGCAAGAGACCCAGTACTTC; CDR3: CASSLTRPSQETQYF
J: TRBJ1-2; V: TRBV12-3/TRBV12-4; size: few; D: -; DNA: TGTGCCAGCAGTTTTGAGACAGGTGTTAACTATGGCTACACCTTC; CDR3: CASSFETGVNYGYTF
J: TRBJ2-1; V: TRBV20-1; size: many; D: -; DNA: TGCAGTGCTAGCCCATGGGGTGAGCAGTTCTTC; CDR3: CSASPWGEQFF
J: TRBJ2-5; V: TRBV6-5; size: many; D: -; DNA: TGTGCCAGCAGTTCCAACGGGACCAGTCAAGAGACCCAGTACTTC; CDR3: CASSSNGTSQETQYF
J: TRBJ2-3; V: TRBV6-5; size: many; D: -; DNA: TGTGCCAGCAGTTACATCGCCAGGGGATGGCAGTATTTT; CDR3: CASSYIARGWQYF
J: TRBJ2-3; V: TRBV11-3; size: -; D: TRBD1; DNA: TGTGCCAGCAGCTTGGGACAGACCTACACAGATACGCAGTATTTT; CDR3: CASSLGQTYTDTQYF
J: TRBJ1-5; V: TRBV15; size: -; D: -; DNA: TGTGCCACCAGCAGGAGGTCTATCAATCAGCCCCAGCATTTT; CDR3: CATSRRSINQPQHF
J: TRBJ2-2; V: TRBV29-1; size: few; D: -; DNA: TGCAGCGCTTGGACAGTCAACACCGGGGAGCTGTTTTTT; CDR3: CSAWTVNTGELFF
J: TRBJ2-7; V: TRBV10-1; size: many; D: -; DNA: TGCGCCAGCAGTGCCCAGGGGTCCTACGAGCAGTACTTC; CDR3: CASSAQGSYEQYF
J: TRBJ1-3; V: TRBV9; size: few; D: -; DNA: TGTGCCAGCAGCGTAGCTTCTGGAAACACCATATATTTT; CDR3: CASSVASGNTIYF
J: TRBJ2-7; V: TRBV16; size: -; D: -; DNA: TGTGCCAGCGCTCCGGGGGATCGTATGTCCTACGAGCAGTACTTC; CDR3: CASAPGDRMSYEQYF
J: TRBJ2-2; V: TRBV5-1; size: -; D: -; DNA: TGCGCCAGCAGCCCCGAGCCACATGATACCGGGGAGCTGTTTTTT; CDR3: CASSPEPHDTGELFF
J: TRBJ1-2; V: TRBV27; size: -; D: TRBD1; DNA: TGTGCCAGCAGTTCAGGGGGCGGGGGCTACACCTTC; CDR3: CASSSGGGGYTF
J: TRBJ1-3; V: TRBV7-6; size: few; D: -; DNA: TGTGCCAGCAGCTTAGGTTCGGGGGCCGGAGGAAACACCATATATTTT; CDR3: CASSLGSGAGGNTIYF
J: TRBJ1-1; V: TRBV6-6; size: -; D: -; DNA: TGTGCCAGCAGTACCCTTCGTTCCCCCCCTAAAGCTTTCTTT; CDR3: CASSTLRSPPKAFF
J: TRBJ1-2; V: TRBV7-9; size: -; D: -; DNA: TGTGCCAGCAGCCCCACTCGGCGGGACACCTATGGCTACACCTTC; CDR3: CASSPTRRDTYGYTF
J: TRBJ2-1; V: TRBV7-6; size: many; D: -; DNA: TGTGCCAGCAGCTTAGCTAGTACCTCTAACTACAATGAGCAGTTCTTC; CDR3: CASSLASTSNYNEQFF
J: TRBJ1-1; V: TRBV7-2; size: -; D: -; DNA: TGTGCCAGCAGCCCTCGGAGGGGCAGGAGCGAAGCTTTCTTT; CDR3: CASSPRRGRSEAFF
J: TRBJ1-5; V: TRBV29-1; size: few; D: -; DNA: TGCAGCGTTGGTTTTGGGGGGGATCAGCCCCAGCATTTT; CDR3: CSVGFGGDQPQHF
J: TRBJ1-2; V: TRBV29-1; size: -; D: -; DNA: TGCAGCACCGCCCGAGGGAACGACTATGGCTACACCTTC; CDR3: CSTARGNDYGYTF
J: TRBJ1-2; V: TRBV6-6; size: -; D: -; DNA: TGTGCCAGCAGTTACTCGACAGAGGGAGGAAATGGCTACACCTTC; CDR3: CASSYSTEGGNGYTF
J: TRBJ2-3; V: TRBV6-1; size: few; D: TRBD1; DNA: TGTGCCAGCCGGGACAGGGTTACAGATACGCAGTATTTT; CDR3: CASRDRVTDTQYF
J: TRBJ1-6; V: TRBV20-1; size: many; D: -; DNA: TGCAGTGCCACCGGGGACGCTAATTCACCCCTCCACTTT; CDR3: CSATGDANSPLHF
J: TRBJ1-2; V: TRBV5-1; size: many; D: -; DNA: TGCGCCAGCAAAAAAGAGGGGAACTATGGCTACACCTTC; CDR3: CASKKEGNYGYTF
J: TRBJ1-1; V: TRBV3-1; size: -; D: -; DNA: TGTGCCAGCAGCCAGGAGTGGGCACGCTCTGAAGCTTTCTTT; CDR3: CASSQEWARSEAFF